The following is a T cell receptor (beta chain) sequence with its context. The antigen is not known. CDR1 is ENHRY, CDR2 SYGVKD, per germline. Trimming at V came to 5 bases and at J to 1 base, leaving 7 bases not matched to a gene. CDR3 length: 15 residues. The source of the sample is a study of T cell responses to AZD1222 COVID-19 vaccine. Study conclusions and caveats: Spike-specific TCR breadth and depth went up after people got two AZD1222 doses. Repertoires in all cases were sampled only once the peak T cell response had passed.

Profiling relied on immunoSEQ multiplex PCR, and the TCRdb table lists in-frame clones only, not all of them. The profile covers 170,000 or so clones, with over 75% appearing a single time and around 1.5% taken by the ten largest. This sequence originates from an adult in good health. This specimen was peripheral blood, taken on day 0 of AZD1222 vaccination. J is TRBJ2-7 and V is TRBV10-3; 8 positions agree with TRBD1. The CDR3 is CAISNAGTGSYEQYF. The CDR3 DNA follows: TGTGCCATCAGTAATGCCGGGACAGGATCCTACGAGCAGTACTTC.